This T cell receptor beta chain was identified in a study of T cell responses to AZD1222 COVID-19 vaccine. Samples with a second dose at about 4 or about 12 weeks were pooled together. This CDR3 is 13 amino acids long. Germline V CDR1 and CDR2: MDHEN, SYDVKM. Deletions cut 6 bases from V and 5 bases from J, with 8 bases between. Profiling relied on immunoSEQ multiplex PCR, and the TCRdb table lists in-frame clones only, not all of them. The sample consists of under 150,000 clones, 85% to 90% of them appearing once. The sequence came from an adult who received the AZD1222 COVID-19 vaccine. Sequenced here: peripheral blood, sampled 28 days after the second AZD1222 dose. The chain joins TRBV28 to TRBJ1-6; no clear D gene. The CDR3 here is CASSLKNNSPLHF. CDR3 DNA sequence: TGTGCCAGCAGCCTGAAAAATAATTCACCCCTCCACTTT.